Detailed here is one T cell receptor (beta chain). No antigen is known for it. Libraries were prepared by immunoSEQ multiplex PCR; TCRdb keeps only in-frame clonotypes and omits some of them. Found here are about 110,000 clones, approximately 90% of them singletons; the top ten hold around 1.6%. This sample was taken from a study of T cell responses to AZD1222 COVID-19 vaccine. Study at large: Recipients boosted at about 4 weeks or about 12 weeks are pooled.

Trimming took off 10 bases at V and 1 base at J, with 11 bases between the two ends. The CDR3 has 12 residues. The V gene's germline CDR1 is SNHLY and CDR2 FYNNEI. Findings and caveats of the study: Researchers took repertoire samples only after the peak T cell response had come.

The chain carries TRBV2 and TRBJ2-7; possibly TRBD1 for D (5 bases). The TCR originated in an adult in good health. The sample in question was peripheral blood, obtained on day 0 of AZD1222 vaccination. The CDR3: CATSRESYEQYF. The CDR3 nucleotides read TGTGCCACCAGCAGGGAATCCTACGAGCAGTACTTC.